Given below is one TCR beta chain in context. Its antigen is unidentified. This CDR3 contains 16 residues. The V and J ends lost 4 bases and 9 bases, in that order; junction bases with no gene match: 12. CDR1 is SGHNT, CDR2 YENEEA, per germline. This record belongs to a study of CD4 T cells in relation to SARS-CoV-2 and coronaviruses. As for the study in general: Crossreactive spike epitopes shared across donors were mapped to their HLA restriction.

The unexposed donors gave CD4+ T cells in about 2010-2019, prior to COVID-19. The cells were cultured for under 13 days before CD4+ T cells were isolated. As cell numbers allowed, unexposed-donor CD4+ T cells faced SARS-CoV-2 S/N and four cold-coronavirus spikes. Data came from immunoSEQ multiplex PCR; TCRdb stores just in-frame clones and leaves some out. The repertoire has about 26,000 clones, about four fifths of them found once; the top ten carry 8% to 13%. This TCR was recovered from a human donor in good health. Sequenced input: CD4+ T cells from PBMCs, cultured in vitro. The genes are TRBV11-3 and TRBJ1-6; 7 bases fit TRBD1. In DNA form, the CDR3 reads TGTGCCAGCAGCTCCCCGGGACAGAGGACGGCTTCACCCCTCCACTTT. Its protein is CASSSPGQRTASPLHF.